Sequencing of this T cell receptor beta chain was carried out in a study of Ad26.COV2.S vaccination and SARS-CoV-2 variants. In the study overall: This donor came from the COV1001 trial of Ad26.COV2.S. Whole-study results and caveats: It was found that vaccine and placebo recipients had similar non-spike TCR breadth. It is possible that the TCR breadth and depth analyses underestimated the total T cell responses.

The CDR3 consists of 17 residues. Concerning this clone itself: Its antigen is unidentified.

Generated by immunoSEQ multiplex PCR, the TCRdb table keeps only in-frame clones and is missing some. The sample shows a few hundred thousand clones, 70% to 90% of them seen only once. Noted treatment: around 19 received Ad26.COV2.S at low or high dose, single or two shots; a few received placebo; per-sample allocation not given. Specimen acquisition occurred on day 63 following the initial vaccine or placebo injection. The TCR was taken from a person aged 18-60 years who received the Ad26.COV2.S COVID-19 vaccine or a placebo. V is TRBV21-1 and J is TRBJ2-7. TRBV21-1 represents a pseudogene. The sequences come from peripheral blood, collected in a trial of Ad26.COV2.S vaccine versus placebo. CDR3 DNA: TGTGCCAGCAGCAAAGATTCATCGGGCAGGACCCCCTACGAGCAGTACTTC. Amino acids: CASSKDSSGRTPYEQYF.